The rows below give T cell receptor beta chains drawn from one sample of a study of tumor-infiltrating lymphocytes in primary liver carcinoma. TCRdb called the multiplex PCR reads again in MiXCR, with one record for every CDR3 protein. The sample yields about 120,000 distinct CDR3 sequences, about two thirds seen once. The specimen was tumor-adjacent normal liver tissue. Source of these receptors: a woman in her sixties with primary liver carcinoma and hepatitis B virus infection. Each CDR3 is given with its conserved first and last residue. D genes are given only for firm matches. Expanded clones get a size class; other rows say once, few or many, or leave the size out.

DNA	CDR3	D	size	V	J
TGCAGCGTTGTTCCCCGGACAGATACGCAGTATTTT	CSVVPRTDTQYF	.	many	TRBV29-1	TRBJ2-3
TGTGTCAGCAACCCCGGACAGGGATGGGGCGAGCAGCACTTC	CVSNPGQGWGEQHF	TRBD1	few	TRBV11-2	TRBJ2-7
TGTGCCACCAGTCCGGGCACGGGGAGAGCTAATCAGCCCCAGCATTTT	CATSPGTGRANQPQHF	.	.	TRBV24-1	TRBJ1-5
TGTGCCAGCAGTGGACAAGTATATGGCTACACCTTC	CASSGQVYGYTF	.	many	TRBV28	TRBJ1-2
TGCACCAGCAACTTGGGGACAGGGTCCAACCAGCCCCAGCATTTT	CTSNLGTGSNQPQHF	TRBD1	.	TRBV5-1	TRBJ1-5
TGTGCCAGCAGTCCCTCCGGCGGGGTTAATGAGACCCAGTACTTC	CASSPSGGVNETQYF	.	.	TRBV28	TRBJ2-5
TGTGCCAGCAGCCCAGGACTAGCGAGCTACGAGCAGTACTTC	CASSPGLASYEQYF	TRBD2	many	TRBV13	TRBJ2-7
TGCAGCGTTGGGGACAGGGGGGGGTTCTACGAGCAGTACTTC	CSVGDRGGFYEQYF	TRBD1	many	TRBV29-1	TRBJ2-7
TGTGCCAACAGCTTAGAAGGGAACGCTGAATCTTTCTTT	CANSLEGNAESFF	.	once	TRBV11-2	TRBJ1-1
TGTGCCAGCAGCTTAAACCAGAGAGCGTACGAGCAGTACTTT	CASSLNQRAYEQYF	.	.	TRBV7-9	TRBJ2-7
TGTGTCAGCAGCCCCGGGGATGACTACACCTTC	CVSSPGDDYTF	.	.	TRBV5-4	TRBJ1-2
TGTGCCAGCAGACTCGTCGGGACAGGGATTAGGGAGACCCAGTACTTC	CASRLVGTGIRETQYF	TRBD1	.	TRBV11-3	TRBJ2-5
TGTGCCAGCTCACCATCGGGCCGCACGGATACGCAGTATTTT	CASSPSGRTDTQYF	.	once	TRBV18	TRBJ2-3
TGTGCCAGCAGCTCCGGTCTGGTTAGGAAGACCCAGTACTTC	CASSSGLVRKTQYF	.	.	TRBV5-5	TRBJ2-5
TGCGCCAGTAGCCAAGAGGGGGTTAACTATGGCTACATCTTC	CASSQEGVNYGYIF	.	.	TRBV4-1	TRBJ1-2
TGTGTCAGCAGAGACCCAGGTGTTAGCCCCTACGAGCAGTACTTC	CVSRDPGVSPYEQYF	.	.	TRBV6-1	TRBJ2-7
TGTGTCAGCAGCCTTTATGGACAGAGACAAGAGACCCAGTACTTC	CVSSLYGQRQETQYF	.	.	TRBV7-8	TRBJ2-5
TGCAACGCAGTCCAGGGTTCGATGGACGAGCAGTACTTC	CNAVQGSMDEQYF	.	once	TRBV29-1	TRBJ2-7
TGTACCAGCACCTACTCCAGGGGTACGCAGTGTTTT	CTSTYSRGTQCF	.	once	TRBV11-2	TRBJ2-3
TGTGTCAGTAGCCGAGAATCGGAAGCGCACACCGGGGAGCTGTTTTTT	CVSSRESEAHTGELFF	.	.	TRBV4-2	TRBJ2-2
TGTGCCGGCAGCAAAGGAAGGGGGGCTAGTGGGACCGGGGAGCTGTTTTTT	CAGSKGRGASGTGELFF	.	.	TRBV21-1	TRBJ2-2
TGTGCCAGCAGCCATTCTAGGGGCGGGAGGGCCCTAAATGAGCAGTTCTTC	CASSHSRGGRALNEQFF	TRBD2	medium-sized	TRBV11-2	TRBJ2-1
TGTGCCAGCAGTTACTCCCGGACAGGGCTCTCCTACGAGCAGTACTTC	CASSYSRTGLSYEQYF	TRBD1	many	TRBV6-2/TRBV6-3	TRBJ2-7
TGTGCCAGTAGTTCTAGGACGTTTACAGATACGCAGTATTTT	CASSSRTFTDTQYF	.	.	TRBV19	TRBJ2-3
TGTGCCAGCAGCCTACTGGACACAGCTAACTATGGCTACACCTTC	CASSLLDTANYGYTF	.	many	TRBV5-5	TRBJ1-2
TGCATCGTTGAGTATGCCTCCCGCCAGCCCCAGCATTTT	CIVEYASRQPQHF	.	.	TRBV29-1	TRBJ1-5
TGTGCTAGCAGTTACGGTCCCGCGGGCGGCTCCTACGAGCAGTACTTC	CASSYGPAGGSYEQYF	.	once	TRBV6-2/TRBV6-3	TRBJ2-7
TGCGCCAGCAGCCAGTCTAACCGGAGAAATTACGAGCAGTACTTC	CASSQSNRRNYEQYF	.	many	TRBV4-1	TRBJ2-7
TGCGCCAGCAGCCAAGCGCCCGCAGGGATGAGAAGGGTCTGGGGCAATCAACCCCAGCATTTC	CASSQAPAGMRRVWGNQPQHF	.	.	TRBV4-1	TRBJ1-5
TGCAGCGTTGAGCGAGCGGAGCGCACAGATGTGCAGTATTTT	CSVERAERTDVQYF	.	.	TRBV29-1	TRBJ2-3
TGTGCCAGCAGTCCAAAGGCCGGGACAGGGGACTCCTACGAGCACTACTTC	CASSPKAGTGDSYEHYF	TRBD1	once	TRBV6-5	TRBJ2-7
TGTGCCAGCAGCCTGGGGACTAACGGGATCAATGGGCAGTTCTTC	CASSLGTNGINGQFF	TRBD2	.	TRBV11-2	TRBJ2-1
TGTGCCAGCGGCTTACCCGGACATGTGACAGACGATACGCAGTATTTT	CASGLPGHVTDDTQYF	.	.	TRBV7-9	TRBJ2-3
TGCAGCGTTGAGGTAGCCTCATACGTGAAGTACTTC	CSVEVASYVKYF	.	.	TRBV29-1	TRBJ2-7
TGTGCCAAGGACGGGAAGCCCTATAGCTACACCTTC	CAKDGKPYSYTF	.	once	TRBV12-3/TRBV12-4	TRBJ1-2
TGTGACAGCAGCCCCGACCGGACAGGGATCGAGACCACTGAAGCTTTCTTT	CDSSPDRTGIETTEAFF	TRBD1	.	TRBV12-3/TRBV12-4	TRBJ1-1
TGCAGCATCACCGGGACTAGCTCTGTCGAGACCCAGTACTTC	CSITGTSSVETQYF	TRBD2	many	TRBV29-1	TRBJ2-5
TGTGCCAGCAGCACCGGACTAGCGGCTAGCACAGATACGCAGTATTTT	CASSTGLAASTDTQYF	TRBD2	medium-sized	TRBV11-1	TRBJ2-3
TGTGCCAGCAGTGAAGAGGGACTTCATACAAATGAGCAGTTCTTC	CASSEEGLHTNEQFF	.	few	TRBV2	TRBJ2-1
TGTGCCAGCAGCTTAGGACTGGACACCGAGGAGCTGTTTTTC	CASSLGLDTEELFF	.	.	TRBV7-9	TRBJ2-2
TGTGCCAGCGGCTCCGGGACTCCAGTTAATACGCAGTATTTT	CASGSGTPVNTQYF	.	.	TRBV5-4	TRBJ2-3
TGCAGTGCTAGGGTTCCAGGGCGGACTGAAGCTTTCTTT	CSARVPGRTEAFF	.	once	TRBV20-1	TRBJ1-1
TGCAGCGTTGAACCTAGTGGTACCTACGAGCAGTGTTTC	CSVEPSGTYEQCF	.	.	TRBV29-1	TRBJ2-7
TGTGCCAGCAATCCCGGAAACAATGAGTTGTTCTTC	CASNPGNNELFF	.	.	TRBV12-3/TRBV12-4	TRBJ2-1
TGTGCCAGCAACTGGACTAGCAAGACAGATACGCTGCATTTT	CASNWTSKTDTLHF	TRBD2	.	TRBV13	TRBJ2-3
TGTGCCGGCAGTTCGGGGGTGTCCTCCTATGAGCATTACTTC	CAGSSGVSSYEHYF	.	once	TRBV12-3/TRBV12-4	TRBJ2-7
TGCGTCAGCAACTTGGGACAGGGGGGATTCCAAGAGACCCAGTACTTC	CVSNLGQGGFQETQYF	TRBD1	.	TRBV5-1	TRBJ2-5
TGTGCCAGCAGCCCCACTAGGGAGTACCAAGAGACCCAGTACTTC	CASSPTREYQETQYF	.	medium-sized	TRBV11-2	TRBJ2-5
TGTGCCATCAGTGACTCGGAGAGAGAGACCCAATACTTC	CAISDSERETQYF	.	.	TRBV10-3	TRBJ2-5
TGCAGCGTTGGAGTGGCAAGGCCATCAGGTCACTACGAGCTGTACTTC	CSVGVARPSGHYELYF	.	.	TRBV29-1	TRBJ2-7
TGTGCCAGCAGCTTCCTCCGGGGGAACAATGAGCAATTCTTC	CASSFLRGNNEQFF	.	.	TRBV6-2/TRBV6-3	TRBJ2-1
TGTGCCATCAACTTAGGGAGAGGGGGCTCCCTCGAGCAGTACTTC	CAINLGRGGSLEQYF	TRBD1	.	TRBV11-3	TRBJ2-7
TGTGCCAGCAGCTTATCCTCGAACACTGAAGCTTTCTTT	CASSLSSNTEAFF	.	many	TRBV7-3	TRBJ1-1
TGCAGCGTCGCAGACCCCACTAGCGAACTAAACATTGAGCAGTTCTTC	CSVADPTSELNIEQFF	TRBD2	.	TRBV29-1	TRBJ2-1
TGTGTCAGCACCAAAGTCAAGGGAGTCTACGAGCAGTACTTC	CVSTKVKGVYEQYF	.	.	TRBV6-6	TRBJ2-7